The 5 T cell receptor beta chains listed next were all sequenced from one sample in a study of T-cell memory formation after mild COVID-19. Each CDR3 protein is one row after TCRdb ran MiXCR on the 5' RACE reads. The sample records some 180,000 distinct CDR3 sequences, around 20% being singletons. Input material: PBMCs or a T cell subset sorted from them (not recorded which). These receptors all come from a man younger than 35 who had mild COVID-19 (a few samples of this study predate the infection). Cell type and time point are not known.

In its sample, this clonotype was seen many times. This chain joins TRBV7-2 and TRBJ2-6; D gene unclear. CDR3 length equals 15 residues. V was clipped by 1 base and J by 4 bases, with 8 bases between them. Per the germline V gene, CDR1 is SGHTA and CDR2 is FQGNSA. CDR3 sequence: CASSLDFSGANVLTF. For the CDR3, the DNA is TGTGCCAGCAGCTTAGACTTTTCAGGGGCCAACGTCCTGACTTTC.

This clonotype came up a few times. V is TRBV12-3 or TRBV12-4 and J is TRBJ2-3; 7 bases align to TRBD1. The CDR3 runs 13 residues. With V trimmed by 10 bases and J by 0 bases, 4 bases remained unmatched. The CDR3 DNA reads TGTGCCACCAAACAGGGGAGCACAGATACGCAGTATTTT. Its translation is CATKQGSTDTQYF.

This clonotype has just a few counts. Written as DNA, the CDR3 is TGTGCCAGCAGGTCGGGTATAGGCGGCACAGATACGCAGTATTTT. It yields the protein CASRSGIGGTDTQYF. The chain uses TRBV28 and TRBJ2-3, with unresolved D. The length of the CDR3 is 15 residues. The germline gives CDR1 MDHEN, CDR2 SYDVKM. Trimming took 6 bases from V and 1 from J, leaving 14 bases between them.

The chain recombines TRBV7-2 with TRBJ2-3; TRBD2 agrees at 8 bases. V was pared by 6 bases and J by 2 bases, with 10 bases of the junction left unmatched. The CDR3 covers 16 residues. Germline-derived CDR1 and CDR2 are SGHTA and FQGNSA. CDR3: CASSRGGHANTDTQYF. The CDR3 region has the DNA TGTGCCAGCAGTCGGGGGGGACACGCTAACACAGATACGCAGTATTTT.

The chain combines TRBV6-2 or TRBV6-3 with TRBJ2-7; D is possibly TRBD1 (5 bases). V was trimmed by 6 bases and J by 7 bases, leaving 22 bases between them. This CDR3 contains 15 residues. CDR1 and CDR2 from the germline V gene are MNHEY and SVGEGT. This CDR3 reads CASSTDRFWAGEQYF. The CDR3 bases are TGTGCCAGCAGCACCGACAGATTCTGGGCAGGGGAGCAGTACTTC.